This T cell receptor beta chain was observed in a study of CD8 T cells in ankylosing spondylitis. Overall study results and limits: Disease-linked clones bore a CD8+ phenotype, appearing relatively rarely in peripheral blood. The study identified a TCR beta motif of several highly homologous variants that appeared characteristic of ankylosing spondylitis blood. Earlier reports found some motif variants in synovial fluid and blood in reactive arthritis.

Libraries for TCR beta were made by quantitative 5'-RACE with molecular barcodes. Using its own MiXCR run on the 5' RACE reads, TCRdb lists one record per CDR3 protein. The sample holds more than 600,000 distinct CDR3 sequences, 15% to 20% seen once. There are many counts of this clonotype. What it recognizes is unknown. V lost 4 bases and J lost 1, with 14 bases in between. This CDR3 has 15 residues. Germline CDR1 reads SGHRS; CDR2 reads YFSETQ. This TCR was sampled from a male donor with ankylosing spondylitis. Sequences were obtained from blood, either unsorted or a sorted T cell fraction (not recorded which). The chain recombines TRBV5-1 with TRBJ1-1; D not resolved. The CDR3 DNA reads TGCGCCAGCAGCCGGGGTGCATCGGGGAACACTGAAGCTTTCTTT. Residues: CASSRGASGNTEAFF.